The clone carrying this T cell receptor beta chain has only a few counts. Original analysis: Counting gave a median of approximately 97,000 TCRs per sample, with values ranging from about 23,224 to 700,000. TCRdb recomputed calls from the RACE reads with MiXCR, one row per CDR3 protein. V and J calls and clone size were set by TCRdb, not the authors. Of fewer than 100,000 distinct CDR3 sequences in the sample, over 7.5% were seen once. The time point here: patch test 2, 6 weeks after DPC sensitization. Treatment noted: therapeutic diphenylcyclopropenone sensitization with weekly scalp DPC. Donors were 18 to 70-year-old alopecia patients suitable for DPC. Unfractionated whole blood yielded total RNA. The entry originates in a study of human T cells and chemical hapten exposure. The CDR3 spans 18 residues. Germline V lookup: CDR1 SQVTM, CDR2 ANQGSEA. J was trimmed by 4 bases and V by 4 bases; bases with no gene match: 16.

The chain carries TRBV29-1 and TRBJ2-2; 9 bases match TRBD1. This specimen consisted of whole blood, obtained in connection with sensitization to the hapten diphenylcyclopropenone (DPC). This TCR was recovered from a woman between 35 and 50 years old with alopecia areata. Some clones in this sample may be carry-over from other donors' samples. The CDR3 DNA reads as TGCAGCGTTGTGGGGACAGGGACCCATGGATCTTTCACCGGGGAGCTGTTTTTT. Amino acid sequence: CSVVGTGTHGSFTGELFF.